Each of the 17 T cell receptor beta chains below was sequenced from the same sample in a study of blood T cell repertoires in COVID-19. Profiled with immunoSEQ multiplex PCR; TCRdb holds only in-frame clones, not every one. The sample yields roughly 100,000 clones, 69% seen once. Sequenced sample: peripheral blood. The receptors originated from a man older than 75 with acute or convalescent COVID-19.

V is TRBV2 and J is TRBJ2-1; D call uncertain. Germline CDR1 is SNHLY and CDR2 is FYNNEI. The CDR3 is 11 amino acids. V lost 6 bases and J 4 bases, leaving 4 bases between the germline ends. CDR3 in amino acids: CASSRYNEQFF. Here the CDR3 DNA reads TGTGCCAGCAGCAGGTACAATGAGCAGTTCTTC.

The chain employs TRBV10-3 and TRBJ2-3; 8 nucleotides match TRBD2. Unmatched junction bases numbered 10, after V lost 5 bases and J lost 6 bases. This CDR3 is 15 amino acids long. Germline-derived CDR1 and CDR2 are ENHRY and SYGVKD. As DNA, the CDR3 is TGTGCCATCAGTCCCGTCATAGCGGGAAGTGATACGCAGTATTTT. This gives the protein CAISPVIAGSDTQYF.

This clone was recorded a few times. The rearrangement uses TRBV30 and TRBJ2-1; 8 nucleotides align to TRBD2. There are 15 residues in the CDR3. CDR1 is GTSNPN, CDR2 SVGIG, per germline (reference sequence). J lost 2 bases, V lost 0 bases, and 3 bases had no gene match. The CDR3 DNA reads TGTGCCTGGAGTGTGGGCGGGAGGCCCTACAATGAGCAGTTCTTC. Protein product: CAWSVGGRPYNEQFF.

The chain is built from TRBV19 and TRBJ1-5; D perhaps matches TRBD1 (6 bases). This CDR3 contains 15 residues. From germline, CDR1 is LNHDA and CDR2 SQIVND (reference sequence). V was cut by 5 bases and J by 1 base, with 12 bases left in between. The CDR3 protein is CASSPPQGSNQPQHF. The DNA of the CDR3 is TGTGCCAGTAGTCCCCCGCAGGGGAGCAATCAGCCCCAGCATTTT.

The chain recombines TRBV19 with TRBJ2-3; maybe TRBD2 (5 bases). Germline values: CDR1 LNHDA, CDR2 SQIVND (reference sequence). The CDR3 covers 13 residues. V gave up 3 bases and J gave up 6 bases, with 10 bases separating them. The CDR3 nucleotides read TGTGCCAGTAGTATCCCCACGGGGGATACGCAGTATTTT. This gives the protein CASSIPTGDTQYF. The full variable domain, with the rest looked up from reference TRBV19 and TRBJ2-3, is DGGITQSPKYLFRKEGQNVTLSCEQNLNHDAMYWYRQDPGQGLRLIYYSQIVNDFQKGDIAEGYSVSREKKESFPLTVTSAQKNPTAFYLCASSIPTGDTQYFGPGTRLTVL.

V usage is TRBV6-2 or TRBV6-3 and J usage is TRBJ1-5; 10 nucleotides match TRBD1. The ends lost 2 bases at V and 6 bases at J; junction bases unmatched: 7. In germline, CDR1 is MNHEY, CDR2 SVGEGT. The CDR3 is made up of 16 amino acids. CDR3 sequence reads: CASSYPGTGAIQPQHF. CDR3 bases: TGTGCCAGCAGTTACCCCGGGACAGGGGCTATTCAGCCCCAGCATTTT.

The chain combines TRBV5-1 with TRBJ1-2; 10 nucleotides match TRBD1. The V segment lost 5 bases and the J segment 4 bases; nucleotides outside the gene matches: 5. The germline V gene has CDR1 SGHRS and CDR2 YFSETQ. The CDR3 has 14 residues. For the CDR3, the DNA is TGCGCCAGCAGTTGGGACAGGGGTTCCTATGGCTACACCTTC. Residues: CASSWDRGSYGYTF.

The genes are TRBV19 and TRBJ2-5, with 12 bases aligning to TRBD2. The CDR3 has 15 residues. V lost 6 bases to trimming and J lost 4 bases; unmatched junction nucleotides: 6. CDR1 is LNHDA, CDR2 SQIVND, per germline (reference sequence). The chain's CDR3 is CASRKGTSGLETQYF. CDR3 nucleotides: TGTGCCAGTAGAAAAGGGACTAGCGGGTTAGAGACCCAGTACTTC.

The chain carries TRBV4-3 and TRBJ2-7; D perhaps matches TRBD1 (5 bases). Trimming pared 0 bases from V and 6 bases from J, leaving 24 bases between. Germline assignment: CDR1 LGHNA and CDR2 YSLEER. The CDR3 is made up of 18 amino acids. The CDR3 protein is CASSQERLIGAGPVEQYF. The CDR3 nucleotides are TGCGCCAGCAGCCAAGAAAGGCTAATAGGGGCAGGGCCAGTCGAGCAGTACTTC.

CDR3 sequence reads: CASKTGTSGINEQFF. The CDR3 region has the DNA TGTGCCAGTAAAACCGGGACTAGCGGGATCAATGAGCAGTTCTTC. V gene TRBV5-4 combines with J gene TRBJ2-1; 13 positions match TRBD2. The CDR3 runs 15 residues. Germline CDR1 SGHNT, CDR2 YYREEE (reference sequence). Germline trimming cut 8 bases from V and 6 bases from J; bases unmatched to any gene: 8. The whole variable domain, remainder taken from reference TRBV5-4 and TRBJ2-1, is ETGVTQSPTHLIKTRGQQVTLRCSSQSGHNTVSWYQQALGQGPQFIFQYYREEENGRGNFPPRFSGLQFPNYSSELNVNALELDDSALYLCASKTGTSGINEQFFGPGTRLTVL.

This rearrangement joins TRBV28 to TRBJ1-1; D ambiguous. The CDR3 runs to 11 residues. The germline V gene encodes CDR1 MDHEN and CDR2 SYDVKM. Trimming removed 7 bases at V and 6 bases at J, with 9 bases between. CDR3 amino acids: CASTSPPEAFF. CDR3 DNA sequence: TGTGCCAGCACCTCCCCTCCTGAAGCTTTCTTT.

To note about this clone: The sample holds other DNA sequences that translate to the same CDR3. The rearrangement links TRBV5-4 to TRBJ2-7, with D tentatively TRBD2 (6 bases). The CDR3 is made up of 11 amino acids. Trimming pared 2 bases from V and 7 bases from J, leaving 7 bases between. From germline, CDR1 is SGHNT and CDR2 YYREEE (reference sequence). The CDR3 sequence: CASSFGGEQYF. In DNA, the CDR3 is TGTGCCAGCAGCTTTGGGGGGGAGCAGTACTTC.

The rearrangement uses TRBV5-1 and TRBJ1-3; 7 positions match TRBD1. In germline, CDR1 is SGHRS, CDR2 YFSETQ. This CDR3 spans 15 amino acids. V trimming: 0 bases; J trimming: 4 bases; junction bases outside the gene matches: 4. This chain's CDR3 is CASSLETGLGNTIYF. As DNA, the CDR3 is TGCGCCAGCAGCTTGGAGACAGGGTTGGGAAACACCATATATTTT.

The chain combines TRBV5-1 with TRBJ2-3; D is ambiguous. Germline assignment: CDR1 SGHRS and CDR2 YFSETQ. The CDR3 extends over 12 amino acids. Trimming removed 4 bases from V and 6 bases from J, with 9 bases in between. The CDR3 loop reads CASSPLEDTQYF. CDR3 in DNA: TGCGCCAGCAGCCCGCTGGAGGATACGCAGTATTTT.

V gene TRBV5-1 combines with J gene TRBJ1-3; weak D call: TRBD1 (6 bases). Per the germline V gene, CDR1 is SGHRS and CDR2 is YFSETQ. The CDR3 contains 15 residues. The V end was cut by 0 bases, the J end by 3 bases, with 10 bases between. DNA for the CDR3: TGCGCCAGCAGCTTGGTACAGGGTGGTGGAAACACCATATATTTT. Amino acid sequence: CASSLVQGGGNTIYF.

The chain carries TRBV6-5 and TRBJ1-6; D is possibly TRBD1 (6 bases). The CDR3 contains 14 residues. Germline-derived CDR1 and CDR2 are MNHEY and SVGAGI. The V and J ends lost 7 bases and 6 bases respectively, with 13 bases between them. The CDR3 DNA is TGTGCCAGCAAGGTCACAGGGTCTAATTCACCCCTCCACTTT. Amino acids: CASKVTGSNSPLHF.

The chain carries TRBV7-8 and TRBJ2-2; tentative D call: TRBD2 (6 bases). Germline V gives CDR1 SGHVS, CDR2 FQNEAQ. This CDR3 is 16 amino acids long. V dropped 6 bases and J dropped 5 bases, with 19 bases sitting between them. CDR3 in amino acids: CASRITPGTSTGELFF. CDR3 DNA sequence: TGTGCCAGCAGGATTACCCCCGGGACTTCGACCGGGGAGCTGTTTTTT.